These 20 T cell receptor beta chains originate from one sample sequenced in a study of blood T cells in healthy people across ages. A second PCR of about 6 to 12 cycles used a sample-barcoded 5' primer and a J-beta primer mix. From the 5' RACE reads, TCRdb called clonotypes with MiXCR, one entry per CDR3 protein. The sample lists around 520,000 distinct CDR3 sequences; about 27% were seen once. The data also belong to a second study, concerning T cells of mothers and their children.

Sequencing input: blood. The receptors originated from a boy aged 2 to 9 in good health.

The chain employs TRBV7-9 and TRBJ2-1; a weak D match, TRBD2 (5 bases). The V end was cut by 0 bases, the J end by 8 bases, with 8 bases between. CDR1 is SEHNR and CDR2 is FQNEAQ in the germline V gene (reference sequence). The CDR3 covers 13 residues. Here the CDR3 DNA reads TGTGCCAGCAGCTTAGCGGGAGAACATGAGCAGTTCTTC. Amino acid sequence: CASSLAGEHEQFF.

This chain links TRBV3-1 with TRBJ2-1; D is unclear. The J call may be in error: the DNA end matches TRBJ2-7 better. Germline CDR1 reads LGHDT; CDR2 reads YNNKEL (reference sequence). This CDR3 spans 12 amino acids. The CDR3 is CASSQRYYEQYF. CDR3 coding DNA: TGTGCCAGCAGCCAAAGGTACTACGAGCAGTACTTC.

J is TRBJ2-5 and V is TRBV27; 11 bases map to TRBD1. The CDR3 covers 17 residues. The germline gives CDR1 MNHEY, CDR2 SMNVEV (reference sequence). J lost 1 base, V lost 6 bases, and 10 bases had no gene match. This CDR3 reads CASSRLRTGGFQETQYF. The CDR3 DNA reads TGTGCCAGCAGCCGCCTGCGGACAGGGGGCTTCCAAGAGACCCAGTACTTC.

This clonotype appeared a few times. The gene calls are TRBV20-1 and TRBJ2-1; 13 bases agree with TRBD2. This CDR3 is built from 16 residues. CDR1 is DFQATT, CDR2 SNEGSKA, per germline (reference sequence). V dropped 0 bases and J dropped 4; count of bases not matched to a gene: 3. CDR3 loop: CSAREGLAGRYNEQFF. CDR3 bases: TGCAGTGCTAGAGAGGGACTAGCGGGGAGGTACAATGAGCAGTTCTTC.

The V and J genes are TRBV29-1 and TRBJ2-5, with 11 nucleotides matching TRBD1. CDR1 is SQVTM, CDR2 ANQGSEA, per germline. The CDR3 extends over 13 amino acids. The V gene end was trimmed by 7 bases and the J gene end by 4 bases; junction bases not matched to a gene: 5. The CDR3 region is CSGGTGGGETQYF. In nucleotides, the CDR3 is TGCAGCGGCGGGACAGGGGGGGGAGAGACCCAGTACTTC.

The rearrangement uses TRBV11-2 and TRBJ2-5, with D perhaps TRBD2 (6 bases). The V end lost 2 bases, the J end lost 4 bases, and 14 bases lay between the germline ends. The CDR3 spans 15 residues. Germline lookup yields CDR1 SGHAT and CDR2 FQNNGV. The CDR3 sequence is CASSLSPGEGETQYF. CDR3 coding DNA: TGTGCCAGCAGCTTATCGCCGGGAGAGGGAGAGACCCAGTACTTC.

This clonotype has only one observation. The chain recombines TRBV7-9 with TRBJ1-1, with 9 bases matching TRBD1. Germline lookup yields CDR1 SEHNR and CDR2 FQNEAQ (reference sequence). The length of the CDR3 is 15 residues. Losses at the gene ends were 2 bases for V and 4 bases for J; bases not matched to a gene: 5. The CDR3: CASSLTPGQGTEAFF. CDR3 bases: TGTGCCAGCAGCTTAACTCCGGGACAGGGCACTGAAGCTTTCTTT.

The chain joins TRBV7-2 to TRBJ2-7; 9 bases fit TRBD2. Germline CDR1 reads SGHTA; CDR2 reads FQGNSA. The ends lost 5 bases at V and 1 base at J; junction bases unmatched: 9. This CDR3 region has 16 residues. The CDR3, as DNA: TGTGCCAGCAGCCCGGGGGCGGGGGGGCGATCCTACGAGCAGTACTTC. It codes for CASSPGAGGRSYEQYF.

This clonotype turned up a few times. The chain couples TRBV2 to TRBJ1-4; 9 bases map to TRBD1. J was trimmed by 0 bases and V by 9 bases; bases with no gene match: 11. Germline-derived CDR1 and CDR2 are SNHLY and FYNNEI. This CDR3 spans 17 amino acids. Here the CDR3 reads CASSLDRGGATNEKLFF. CDR3 sequence (DNA): TGTGCCAGTAGTTTGGACAGGGGTGGAGCAACTAATGAAAAACTGTTTTTT.

The chain uses TRBV6-1 and TRBJ1-2; maybe TRBD1 (6 bases). The CDR3 runs to 14 residues. Germline V gene sequence: CDR1 MNHNS, CDR2 SASEGT. Deletions cut 7 bases from V and 4 bases from J, with 16 bases between. The CDR3 spells CASTLSRGSYGYTF. The CDR3 DNA is TGTGCCAGCACCCTTTCAAGGGGGTCCTATGGCTACACCTTC.

The J gene is TRBJ2-3, the V gene TRBV7-8; D ambiguous. CDR3 size: 20 residues. The V gene lost 1 base and the J gene lost 0 bases, with 23 bases spanning the gap. From germline, CDR1 is SGHVS and CDR2 FQNEAQ. CDR3 in DNA: TGTGCCAGCAGCTTAGACACTCGAACTCTTCCTAACCCGAGCACAGATACGCAGTATTTT. Encoded protein: CASSLDTRTLPNPSTDTQYF.

The table lists this clonotype with a few counts. The chain links TRBV6-2 or TRBV6-3 to TRBJ2-5; TRBD2 aligns across 8 bases. CDR3 length: 15 amino acids. The germline V gene has CDR1 MNHEY and CDR2 SVGEGT. The V gene end was trimmed by 7 bases and the J gene end by 4 bases; junction bases not matched to a gene: 11. CDR3 bases: TGTGCCAGCATTTCCTCCTTTAGCGGGACAGAGACCCAGTACTTC. This sequence encodes CASISSFSGTETQYF.

This clonotype appeared a few times. The V call is TRBV29-1, the J call TRBJ2-5, with 10 bases aligning to TRBD1. The CDR3 totals 14 residues. Unmatched junction bases numbered 8, after V lost 6 bases and J lost 4 bases. Germline V gene lookup returns CDR1 SQVTM and CDR2 ANQGSEA. The CDR3 DNA follows: TGCAGCGTCCGGGACAGGGGTTCCACAGAGACCCAGTACTTC. It codes for CSVRDRGSTETQYF.

The chain carries TRBV29-1 and TRBJ2-1, with 8 bases identical to TRBD2. CDR1 and CDR2 from the germline V gene are SQVTM and ANQGSEA. This CDR3 comprises 13 residues. V shed 5 bases and J 3 bases; nucleotides not matched to a gene: 3. The CDR3 DNA reads as TGCAGCGTTTTAGCGGGGTACTACAATGAGCAGTTCTTC. As protein: CSVLAGYYNEQFF.

This clonotype has more than one count but fewer than ten. CDR3 amino acids: CASSDGSYEQYF. The DNA of the CDR3 is TGTGCCAGCAGTGATGGGTCCTACGAGCAGTACTTC. The chain links TRBV25-1 to TRBJ2-7, with no clear D. The V end was cut by 3 bases, the J end by 1 base, with 4 bases between. Germline V gene data show CDR1 as MGHDK and CDR2 as SYGVNS. The CDR3 extends over 12 amino acids.

This clonotype occurred many times. The V gene is TRBV7-7, the J gene TRBJ2-5, with 14 nucleotides matching TRBD2. The CDR3 runs 17 residues. The ends lost 5 bases at V and 2 bases at J; junction bases unmatched: 7. Per germline, CDR1 SSHAT and CDR2 FNYEAQ (reference sequence). DNA for the CDR3: TGTGCCAGCAGCGTCGGGAGACTAGCGGGAGGGCAAGAGACCCAGTACTTC. Its translation is CASSVGRLAGGQETQYF.

The gene calls are TRBV6-4 and TRBJ2-5, with 11 positions matching TRBD2. The V gene's germline CDR1 is MRHNA and CDR2 SNTAGT. Trimming removed 8 bases from V and 5 bases from J; junction bases left unmatched: 16. The CDR3 has 17 residues. CDR3 sequence (DNA): TGTGCCAGCGTAAGTAAGGTAGCGGGGGGGCCCGGCGAGACCCAGTACTTC. Translating gives CASVSKVAGGPGETQYF.

J is TRBJ2-7 and V is TRBV5-1, with 13 nucleotides matching TRBD2. Germline CDR1 reads SGHRS; CDR2 reads YFSETQ. The CDR3 has 17 amino acids. Trimming took 2 bases from V and 0 from J; bases not matched to a gene: 5. The CDR3 nucleotides read TGCGCCAGCAGCTTACCGGGACTAGCGGGGCTCTCCTACGAGCAGTACTTC. Amino acid sequence: CASSLPGLAGLSYEQYF.

This clonotype turned up a few times. The chain employs TRBV29-1 and TRBJ2-5; 10 bases align to TRBD1. The CDR3 totals 14 residues. J gave up 3 bases and V 7 bases, and 8 bases lay outside the gene matches. Germline V gene lookup returns CDR1 SQVTM and CDR2 ANQGSEA. The CDR3 coding sequence is TGCAGCGGAACGGGACAGGGGACTAAAGAGACCCAGTACTTC. This translates into CSGTGQGTKETQYF.

This clonotype was seen only a few times. The chain couples TRBV15 to TRBJ2-5, with 7 bases lining up with TRBD2. The last part of the DNA fits TRBJ2-1 better; the J call may be wrong. The CDR3 covers 14 residues. Looked up from germline, CDR1 is LNHNV and CDR2 is YYDKDF (reference sequence). The CDR3 coding sequence is TGTGCCACCAGCAGAGAGAGGACTAGCAATGAGCAGTTCTTC. As protein: CATSRERTSNEQFF.